Described below is a single T cell receptor (beta chain) sequence and its context. This entry comes from a study of OX40 agonist ivuxolimab in advanced cancers. Turning to the study itself: Ivuxolimab was delivered to patients intravenously every 2 weeks at doses spanning 0.01 to 10 mg/kg.

TCRdb's copy holds only in-frame clones and misses some; the assay was immunoSEQ multiplex PCR. The sample lists 90,000 to 130,000 clones, roughly 87% occurring once. Germline V gene sequence: CDR1 SGHRS, CDR2 YFSETQ. The ends were cut back, 2 bases at V and 1 base at J, with 9 bases in the middle. The CDR3 spans 14 residues. The specimen was CD4+ or CD8+ T cells sorted from blood, collected in a trial of the OX40 agonist ivuxolimab. V is TRBV5-1 and J is TRBJ1-1, with D perhaps matching TRBD1 (6 bases). The source of this sequence is an adult with an advanced solid tumor such as melanoma, head and neck, liver or kidney cancer. This CDR3 is CASSFMTGNTEAFF. The CDR3, as DNA: TGCGCCAGCAGCTTTATGACAGGGAACACTGAAGCTTTCTTT.